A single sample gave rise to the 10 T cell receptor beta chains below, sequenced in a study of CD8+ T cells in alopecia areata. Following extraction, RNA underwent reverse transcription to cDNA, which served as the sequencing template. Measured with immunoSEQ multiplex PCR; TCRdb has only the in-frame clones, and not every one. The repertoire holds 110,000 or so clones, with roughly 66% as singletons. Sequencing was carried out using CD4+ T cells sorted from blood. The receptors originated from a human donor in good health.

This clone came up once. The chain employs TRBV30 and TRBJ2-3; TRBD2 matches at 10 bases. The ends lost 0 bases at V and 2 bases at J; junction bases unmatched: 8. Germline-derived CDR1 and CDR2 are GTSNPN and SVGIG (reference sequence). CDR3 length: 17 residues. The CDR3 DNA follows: TGTGCCTGGAGTGTAACACGGACTAGCGGTTACACAGATACGCAGTATTTT. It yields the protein CAWSVTRTSGYTDTQYF.

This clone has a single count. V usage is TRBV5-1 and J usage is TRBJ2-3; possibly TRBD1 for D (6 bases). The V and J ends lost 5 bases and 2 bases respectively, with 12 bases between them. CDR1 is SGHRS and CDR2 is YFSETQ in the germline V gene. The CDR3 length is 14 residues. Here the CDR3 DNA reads TGCGCCAGCAGGTCGGGACACCCCACAGATACGCAGTATTTT. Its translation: CASRSGHPTDTQYF. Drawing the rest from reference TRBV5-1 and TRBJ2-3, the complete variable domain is KAGVTQTPRYLIKTRGQQVTLSCSPISGHRSVSWYQQTPGQGLQFLFEYFSETQRNKGNFPGRFSGRQFSNSRSEMNVSTLELGDSALYLCASRSGHPTDTQYFGPGTRLTVL.

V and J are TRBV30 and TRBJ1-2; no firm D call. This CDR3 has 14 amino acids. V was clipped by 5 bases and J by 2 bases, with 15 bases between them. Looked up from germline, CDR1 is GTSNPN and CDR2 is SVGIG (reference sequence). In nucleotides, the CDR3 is TGTGCCTGGCTACCGAGAGTCACAAACTATGGCTACACCTTC. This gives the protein CAWLPRVTNYGYTF.

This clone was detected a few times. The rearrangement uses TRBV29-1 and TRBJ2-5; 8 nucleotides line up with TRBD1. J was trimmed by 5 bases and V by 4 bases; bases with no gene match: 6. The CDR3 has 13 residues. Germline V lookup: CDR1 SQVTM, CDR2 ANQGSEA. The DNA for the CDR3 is TGCAGCGTTGCGACAGGGGTTTCGGAGACCCAGTACTTC. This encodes CSVATGVSETQYF.

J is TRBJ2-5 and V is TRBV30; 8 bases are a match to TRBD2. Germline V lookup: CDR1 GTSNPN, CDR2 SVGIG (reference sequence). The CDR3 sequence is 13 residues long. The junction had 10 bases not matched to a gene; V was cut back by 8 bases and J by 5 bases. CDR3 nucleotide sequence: TGTGCCACCACGACTAGCGAGTCGGAGACCCAGTACTTC. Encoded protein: CATTTSESETQYF. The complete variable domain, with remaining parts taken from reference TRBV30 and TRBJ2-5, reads SQTIHQWPATLVQPVGSPLSLECTVEGTSNPNLYWYRQAAGRGLQLLFYSVGIGQISSEVPQNLSASRPQDRQFILSSKKLLLSDSGFYLCATTTSESETQYFGPGTRLLVL.

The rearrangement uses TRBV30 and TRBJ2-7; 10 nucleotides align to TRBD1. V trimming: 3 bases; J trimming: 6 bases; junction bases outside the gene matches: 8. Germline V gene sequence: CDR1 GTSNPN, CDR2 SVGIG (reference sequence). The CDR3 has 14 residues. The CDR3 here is CAWRGQGIRGEQYF. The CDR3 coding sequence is TGTGCCTGGAGGGGACAGGGGATACGTGGCGAGCAGTACTTC. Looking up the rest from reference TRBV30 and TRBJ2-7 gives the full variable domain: SQTIHQWPATLVQPVGSPLSLECTVEGTSNPNLYWYRQAAGRGLQLLFYSVGIGQISSEVPQNLSASRPQDRQFILSSKKLLLSDSGFYLCAWRGQGIRGEQYFGPGTRLTVT.

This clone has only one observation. The CDR3 sequence: CSVEDNYEQYF. The CDR3 nucleotides are TGCAGCGTTGAAGACAACTACGAGCAGTACTTC. J is TRBJ2-7 and V is TRBV29-1, with D hard to call. The CDR3 is 11 residues long. With 0 bases removed from V and 3 bases from J, the gap between germline ends came to 3 bases. CDR1 SQVTM and CDR2 ANQGSEA come from the germline V gene.

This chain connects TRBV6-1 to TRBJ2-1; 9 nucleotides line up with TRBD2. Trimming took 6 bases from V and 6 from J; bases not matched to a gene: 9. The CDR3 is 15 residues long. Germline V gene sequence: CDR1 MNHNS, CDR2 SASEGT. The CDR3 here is CASRAGTSSTNEQFF. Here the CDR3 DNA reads TGTGCCAGCAGGGCCGGGACTAGCAGTACCAATGAGCAGTTCTTC.

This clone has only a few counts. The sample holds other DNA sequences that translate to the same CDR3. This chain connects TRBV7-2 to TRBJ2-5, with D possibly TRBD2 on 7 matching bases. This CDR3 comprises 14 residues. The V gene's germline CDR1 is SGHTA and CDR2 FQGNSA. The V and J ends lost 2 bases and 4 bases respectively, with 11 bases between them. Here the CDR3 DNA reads TGTGCCAGCAGCTTATTTGGGGGGGCAGAGACCCAGTACTTC. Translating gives CASSLFGGAETQYF.

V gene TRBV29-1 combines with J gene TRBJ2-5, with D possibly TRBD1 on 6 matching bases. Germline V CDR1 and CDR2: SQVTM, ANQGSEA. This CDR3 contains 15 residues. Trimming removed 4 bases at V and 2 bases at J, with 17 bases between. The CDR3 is CSVGAGVPDQETQYF. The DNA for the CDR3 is TGCAGCGTTGGGGCAGGGGTGCCGGATCAAGAGACCCAGTACTTC.